This T cell receptor (beta chain) derives from a study of beta chain features in type 1 diabetes. As for the study in general: Taken together, all samples contributed roughly 100 million examined sorted cells. Broader study findings: The study notes PCR might favor shorter templates equally in patients and controls.

Per germline, CDR1 SNHLY and CDR2 FYNNEI. With 4 bases clipped from V and 8 bases from J, the junction kept 10 bases outside the gene matches. The CDR3 covers 14 residues. All of the sorted populations showed purity greater than 98%. Sequenced material consisted of expressed TCRB transcripts (all of the isolated RNA was reverse transcribed). Samples of naive, central memory and regulatory T cells yielded a mean of about 3.9 million reads. Here immunoSEQ multiplex PCR was the method, and the copy in TCRdb shows in-frame clones only, minus some. This sample has roughly 150,000 clones, with around 8% found just once. As to this clone: Its target is unknown.

The V and J genes are TRBV2 and TRBJ1-2; 7 bases fit TRBD1. Sample: central memory CD4+ T cells from blood. The clonotype originates from a man between 18 and 35 years old in good health. CDR3 protein: CASSGRTGGPGYTF. The CDR3 DNA is TGTGCCAGCAGTGGAAGGACAGGCGGACCGGGCTACACCTTC.